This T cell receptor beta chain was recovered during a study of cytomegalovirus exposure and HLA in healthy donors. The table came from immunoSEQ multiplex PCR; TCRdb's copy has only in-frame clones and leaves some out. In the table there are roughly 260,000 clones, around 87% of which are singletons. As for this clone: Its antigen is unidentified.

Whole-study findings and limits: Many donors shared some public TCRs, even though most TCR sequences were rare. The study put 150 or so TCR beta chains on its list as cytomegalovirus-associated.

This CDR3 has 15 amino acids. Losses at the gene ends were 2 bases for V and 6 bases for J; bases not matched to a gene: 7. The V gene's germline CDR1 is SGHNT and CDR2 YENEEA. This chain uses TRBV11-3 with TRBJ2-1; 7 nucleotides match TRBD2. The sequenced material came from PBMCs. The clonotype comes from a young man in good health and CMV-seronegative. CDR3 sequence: CASSLKAGTLNEQFF. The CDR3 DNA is TGTGCCAGCAGCTTAAAAGCGGGGACGCTCAATGAGCAGTTCTTC.